This TCR beta chain appears in the sequencing data of a study of cytomegalovirus exposure and HLA in healthy donors. Findings and limits, study-wide: Later analysis showed most CMV-associated TCR beta chains appearing HLA-restricted. Across donors, most TCRs were seen rarely, yet some public ones were widespread.

The CDR3 covers 13 residues. Trimming shortened V by 3 bases and J by 1 base, and 6 bases separated the two germline ends. The germline CDR1 and CDR2 sequences are KGHSH and LQKENI. On this clone: The antigen is undetermined.

Healthy bone marrow donors supplied every sample. This PCR relied on a set of 60 Vbeta primers and 13 Jbeta primers. Under the authors' procedure: In a later analysis, the count reached 80 million or so unique TCR beta chains, with about 12 million shared. Here immunoSEQ multiplex PCR was the method, and the copy in TCRdb shows in-frame clones only, minus some. V, J and clone size are taken as reported in that table, and D and trimming were inferred from the DNA itself. The profile shows 200,000 to 250,000 clones, about 80% of them singletons. The sequence derives from a man aged 40-49 years in good health and CMV-seronegative. The chain couples TRBV18 to TRBJ1-1, with D perhaps TRBD1 (5 bases). The specimen sequenced was PBMCs. This chain's CDR3 is CASSPQGNTEAFF. The CDR3 region has the DNA TGTGCCAGCTCACCTCAGGGGAACACTGAAGCTTTCTTT. The full variable domain, rest sourced from reference TRBV18 and TRBJ1-1, is NAGVMQNPRHLVRRRGQEARLRCSPMKGHSHVYWYRQLPEEGLKFMVYLQKENIIDESGMPKERFSAEFPKEGPSILRIQQVVRGDSAAYFCASSPQGNTEAFFGQGTRLTVV.